These T cell receptor beta chains were read from a single sample in a study of T cells in localized non-small cell lung cancer. The method was immunoSEQ multiplex PCR; TCRdb's version includes in-frame clones alone and lacks a portion of them. Of just under 35,000 clones in the sample, 91% are singletons; the top ten hold 10% to 15%. Material: peripheral blood mononuclear cells, obtained before any cancer treatment. These receptors all come from a female donor aged 60 or older with stage II lung adenocarcinoma. CDR3s include the opening cysteine and the closing phenylalanine or tryptophan.

len: 14
v_gene: TRBV11-2
CDR3aa: CASSFGGTAQGYTF

len: 17
v_gene: TRBV4-3
CDR3aa: CASSPSGGKAGANVLTF

len: 13
v_gene: TRBV7-8
CDR3aa: CASSMDGYNEQFF

len: 16
v_gene: TRBV5-1
CDR3aa: CASSTIERGRGDTQYF

len: 15
v_gene: TRBV27
CDR3aa: CASSLTDRTPYEQYF

len: 15
v_gene: TRBV19
CDR3aa: CASKRSRQSGNTIYF

len: 17
v_gene: TRBV4-3
CDR3aa: CASSQDPPGSGSYEQYF

len: 14
v_gene: TRBV7-2
CDR3aa: CASSFTDLNTEAFF

len: 15
v_gene: TRBV7-2
CDR3aa: CASSLSKGSGQPQHF

len: 13
v_gene: TRBV6-4
CDR3aa: CASSDSPGGEAFF

len: 13
v_gene: TRBV7-9
CDR3aa: CASTLGLDKPQHF

len: 16
v_gene: TRBV7-8
CDR3aa: CASSLTPMHGGAEAFF

len: 15
v_gene: TRBV9
CDR3aa: CASSVEGTANEKLFF

len: 16
v_gene: TRBV7-3
CDR3aa: CASSFWLWPWEDIQYF

len: 12
v_gene: TRBV6-1
CDR3aa: CATQGLDYGYTF

len: 13
v_gene: TRBV28
CDR3aa: CASMEGQLYGYTF

len: 13
v_gene: TRBV7-2
CDR3aa: CASSLEGSDTQYF

len: 17
v_gene: TRBV4-1
CDR3aa: CASSQEGQGFAYNEQFF

len: 15
v_gene: TRBV6-6
CDR3aa: CASSPRLATTYEQYF

len: 14
v_gene: TRBV5-1
CDR3aa: CASSLDGSGNTIYF

len: 16
v_gene: TRBV5-5
CDR3aa: CASKFHRTGVQETQYF

len: 14
v_gene: TRBV7-9
CDR3aa: CATAGYPRSGELFF

len: 13
v_gene: TRBV5-1
CDR3aa: CASSLGQKGEQYF

len: 12
v_gene: TRBV5-1
CDR3aa: CASSLLDAEAFF

len: 15
v_gene: TRBV28
CDR3aa: CASSLTQGVIEGQYF

len: 18
v_gene: TRBV19
CDR3aa: CASSFPGTSGFSYNEQFF

len: 18
v_gene: TRBV30
CDR3aa: CAWSLLRGWGGPTGELFF

len: 14
v_gene: TRBV28
CDR3aa: CASTVGTGNYGYTF

len: 15
v_gene: TRBV4-3
CDR3aa: CASSQGTSNTGELFF

len: 15
v_gene: TRBV29-1
CDR3aa: CSVEKSSGGTDTQYF

len: 12
v_gene: TRBV15
CDR3aa: CATSRDRQAQHF

len: 15
v_gene: TRBV18
CDR3aa: CASSPMEGSNYGYTF